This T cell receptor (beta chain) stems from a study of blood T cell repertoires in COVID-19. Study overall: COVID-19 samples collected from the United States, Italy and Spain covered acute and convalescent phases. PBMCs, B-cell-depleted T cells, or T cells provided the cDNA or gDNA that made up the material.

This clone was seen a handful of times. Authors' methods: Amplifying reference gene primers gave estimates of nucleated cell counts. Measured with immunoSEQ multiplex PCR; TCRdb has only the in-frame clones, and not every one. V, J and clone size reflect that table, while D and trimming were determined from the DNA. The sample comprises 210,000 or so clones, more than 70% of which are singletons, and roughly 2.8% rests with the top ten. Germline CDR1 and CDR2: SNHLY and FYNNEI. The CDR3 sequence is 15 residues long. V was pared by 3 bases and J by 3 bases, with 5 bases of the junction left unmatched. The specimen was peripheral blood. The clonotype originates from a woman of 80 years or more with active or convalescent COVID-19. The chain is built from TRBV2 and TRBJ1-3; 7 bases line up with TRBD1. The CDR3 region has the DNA TGTGCCAGCAGTGATCAGGGGGTAGATGGAAACACCATATATTTT. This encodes CASSDQGVDGNTIYF.